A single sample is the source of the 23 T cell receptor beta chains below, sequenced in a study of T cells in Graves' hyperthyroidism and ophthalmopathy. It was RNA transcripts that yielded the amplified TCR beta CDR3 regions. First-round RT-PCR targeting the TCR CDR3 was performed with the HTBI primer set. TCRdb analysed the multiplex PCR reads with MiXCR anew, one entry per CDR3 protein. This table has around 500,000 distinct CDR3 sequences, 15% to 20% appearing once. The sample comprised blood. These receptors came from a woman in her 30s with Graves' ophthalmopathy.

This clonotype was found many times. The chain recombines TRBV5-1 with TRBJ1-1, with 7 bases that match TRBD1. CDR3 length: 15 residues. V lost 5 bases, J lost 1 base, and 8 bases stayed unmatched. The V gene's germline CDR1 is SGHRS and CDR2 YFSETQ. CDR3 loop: CASRTDGTANTEAFF. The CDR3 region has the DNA TGCGCCAGCAGAACCGACGGGACAGCGAACACTGAAGCTTTCTTT.

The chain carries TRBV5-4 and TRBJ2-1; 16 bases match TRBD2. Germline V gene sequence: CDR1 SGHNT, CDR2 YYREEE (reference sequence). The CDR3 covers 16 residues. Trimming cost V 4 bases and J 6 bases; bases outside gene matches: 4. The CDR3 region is CASSPGTSGRGNEQFF. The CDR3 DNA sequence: TGTGCCAGCAGCCCAGGGACTAGCGGGAGGGGCAATGAGCAGTTCTTC.

CDR3 sequence: CASSIPGQGAGQPQHF. Written as DNA, the CDR3 is TGTGCCAGTAGTATACCGGGACAGGGGGCGGGTCAGCCCCAGCATTTT. This chain joins TRBV19 and TRBJ1-5; the match to TRBD1 covers 12 bases. The germline V gene encodes CDR1 LNHDA and CDR2 SQIVND (reference sequence). This CDR3 is built from 16 residues. With 2 bases clipped from V and 6 bases from J, the junction kept 5 bases outside the gene matches.

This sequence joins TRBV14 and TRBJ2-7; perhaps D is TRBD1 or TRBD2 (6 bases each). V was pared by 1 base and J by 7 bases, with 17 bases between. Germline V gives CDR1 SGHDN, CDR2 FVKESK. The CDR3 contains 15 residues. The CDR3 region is CASSQVLATGGEQYF. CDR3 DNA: TGTGCCAGCAGCCAAGTTCTCGCGACAGGAGGGGAGCAGTACTTC. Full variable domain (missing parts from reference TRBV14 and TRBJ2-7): EAGVTQFPSHSVIEKGQTVTLRCDPISGHDNLYWYRRVMGKEIKFLLHFVKESKQDESGMPNNRFLAERTGGTYSTLKVQPAELEDSGVYFCASSQVLATGGEQYFGPGTRLTVT.

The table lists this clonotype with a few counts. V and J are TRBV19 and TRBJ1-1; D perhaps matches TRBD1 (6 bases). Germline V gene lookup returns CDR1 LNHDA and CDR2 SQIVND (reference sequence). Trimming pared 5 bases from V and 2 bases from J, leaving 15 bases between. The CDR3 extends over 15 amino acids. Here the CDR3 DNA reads TGTGCCAGTAGTGCAACAGGGCCGTCTAACACTGAAGCTTTCTTT. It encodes CASSATGPSNTEAFF.

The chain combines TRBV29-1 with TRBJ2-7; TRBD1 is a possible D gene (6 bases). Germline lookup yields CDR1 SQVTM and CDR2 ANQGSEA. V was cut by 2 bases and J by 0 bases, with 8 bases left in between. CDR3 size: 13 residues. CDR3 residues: CSVEKDSSYEQYF. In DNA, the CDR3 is TGCAGCGTTGAAAAGGACAGCTCCTACGAGCAGTACTTC.

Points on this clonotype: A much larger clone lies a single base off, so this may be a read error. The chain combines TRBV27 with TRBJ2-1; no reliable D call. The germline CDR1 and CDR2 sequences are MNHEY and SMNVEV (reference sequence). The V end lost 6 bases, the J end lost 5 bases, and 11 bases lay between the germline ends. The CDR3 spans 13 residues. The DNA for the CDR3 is TGTGCCAGCAGCCCCTACAGCGACAATGAGCAGTTCTTC. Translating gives CASSPYSDNEQFF.

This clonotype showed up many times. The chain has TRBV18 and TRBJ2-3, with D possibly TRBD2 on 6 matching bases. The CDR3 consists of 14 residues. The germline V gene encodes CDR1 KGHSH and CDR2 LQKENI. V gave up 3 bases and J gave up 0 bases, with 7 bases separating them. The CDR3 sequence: CASSPGGSTDTQYF. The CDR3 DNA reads TGTGCCAGCTCACCGGGAGGAAGCACAGATACGCAGTATTTT.

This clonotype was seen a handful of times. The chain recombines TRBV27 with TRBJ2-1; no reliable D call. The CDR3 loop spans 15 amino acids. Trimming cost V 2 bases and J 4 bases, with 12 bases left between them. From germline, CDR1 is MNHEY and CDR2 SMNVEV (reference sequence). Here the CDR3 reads CASSLLPPGYNEQFF. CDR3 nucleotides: TGTGCCAGCAGTTTACTTCCCCCCGGATACAATGAGCAGTTCTTC.

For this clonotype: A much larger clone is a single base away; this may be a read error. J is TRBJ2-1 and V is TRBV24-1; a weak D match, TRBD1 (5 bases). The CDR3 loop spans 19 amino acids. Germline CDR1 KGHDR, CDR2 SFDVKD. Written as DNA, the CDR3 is TGTGCCACCAGTGATCCTAAATGGGGCGTGGTAAGCTCCTGCAATGAGCAGTTCTTC. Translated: CATSDPKWGVVSSCNEQFF.

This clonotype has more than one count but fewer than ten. CDR3 DNA sequence: TGCAGTGCTAAGCGCGGGTCGCCCTATAATAGCAATCAGCCCCAGCATTTT. It specifies CSAKRGSPYNSNQPQHF. The chain uses TRBV20-1 and TRBJ1-5; D unresolved. The CDR3 consists of 17 residues. V lost 4 bases, J lost 0 bases, and 19 bases lay in between. Germline values: CDR1 DFQATT, CDR2 SNEGSKA (reference sequence).

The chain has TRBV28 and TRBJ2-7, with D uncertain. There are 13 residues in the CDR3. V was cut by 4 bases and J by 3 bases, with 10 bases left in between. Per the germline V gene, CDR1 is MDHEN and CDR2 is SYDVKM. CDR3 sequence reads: CASSSPPGYEQYF. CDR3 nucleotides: TGTGCCAGCAGTTCCCCCCCGGGCTACGAGCAGTACTTC.

The CDR3 is CSAILQGYYGYTF. The CDR3 bases are TGCAGCGCCATACTACAGGGTTACTATGGCTACACCTTC. The rearrangement uses TRBV29-1 and TRBJ1-2, with TRBD1 as a possible D gene (6 bases). This CDR3 contains 13 residues. Between the trimmed V and J ends, which lost 7 bases and 3 bases, there was a span of 15 bases. Germline V lookup: CDR1 SQVTM, CDR2 ANQGSEA.

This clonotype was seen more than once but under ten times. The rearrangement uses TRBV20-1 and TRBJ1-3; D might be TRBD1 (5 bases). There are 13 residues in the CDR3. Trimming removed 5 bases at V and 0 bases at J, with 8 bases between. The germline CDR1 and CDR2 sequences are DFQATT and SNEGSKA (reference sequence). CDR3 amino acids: CSASGSSGNTIYF. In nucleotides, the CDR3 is TGCAGTGCTTCAGGGAGCTCTGGAAACACCATATATTTT.

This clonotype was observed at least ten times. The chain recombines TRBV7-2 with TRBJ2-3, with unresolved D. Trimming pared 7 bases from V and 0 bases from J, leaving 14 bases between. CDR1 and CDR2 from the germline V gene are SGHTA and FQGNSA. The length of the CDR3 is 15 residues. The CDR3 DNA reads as TGTGCCAGCACCGTCGCGCTGCAAAGCACAGATACGCAGTATTTT. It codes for CASTVALQSTDTQYF.

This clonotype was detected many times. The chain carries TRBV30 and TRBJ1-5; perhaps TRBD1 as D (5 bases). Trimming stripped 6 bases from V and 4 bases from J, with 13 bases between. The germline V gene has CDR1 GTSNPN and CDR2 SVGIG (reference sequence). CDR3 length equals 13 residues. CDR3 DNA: TGTGCCTGCAGGGTAGAGGGGAATCAGCCCCAGCATTTT. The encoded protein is CACRVEGNQPQHF. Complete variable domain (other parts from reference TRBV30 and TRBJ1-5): SQTIHQWPATLVQPVGSPLSLECTVEGTSNPNLYWYRQAAGRGLQLLFYSVGIGQISSEVPQNLSASRPQDRQFILSSKKLLLSDSGFYLCACRVEGNQPQHFGDGTRLSIL.

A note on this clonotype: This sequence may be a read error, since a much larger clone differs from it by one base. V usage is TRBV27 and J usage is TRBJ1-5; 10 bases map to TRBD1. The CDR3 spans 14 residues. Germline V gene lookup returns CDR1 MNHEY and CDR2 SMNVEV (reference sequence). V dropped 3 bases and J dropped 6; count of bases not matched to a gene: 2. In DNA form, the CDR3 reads TGTGCCAGCAGTTTGGGGACAGGGGTTCAGCCCCAGCATTTT. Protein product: CASSLGTGVQPQHF.

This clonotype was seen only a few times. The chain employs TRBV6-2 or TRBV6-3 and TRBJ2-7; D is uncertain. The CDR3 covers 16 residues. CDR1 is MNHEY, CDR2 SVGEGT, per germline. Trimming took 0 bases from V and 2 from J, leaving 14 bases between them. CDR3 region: CASSYSVRQIAYEQYF. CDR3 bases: TGTGCCAGCAGTTACTCTGTCCGTCAGATAGCCTACGAGCAGTACTTC.

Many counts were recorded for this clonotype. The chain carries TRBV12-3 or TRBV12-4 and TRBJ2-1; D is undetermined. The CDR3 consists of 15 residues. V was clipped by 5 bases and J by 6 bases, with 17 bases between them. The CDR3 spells CASSLTMGLVNEQFF. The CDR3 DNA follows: TGTGCCAGCAGTCTTACCATGGGATTGGTCAATGAGCAGTTCTTC.

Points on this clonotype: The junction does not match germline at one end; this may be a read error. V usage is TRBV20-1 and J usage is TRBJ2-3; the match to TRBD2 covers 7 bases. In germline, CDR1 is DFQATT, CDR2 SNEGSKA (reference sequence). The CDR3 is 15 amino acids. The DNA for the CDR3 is TGCAGTGCTAGAGCCCTTGGGGGGGACTTAGATACGCGGTATTTT. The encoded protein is CSARALGGDLDTRYF.

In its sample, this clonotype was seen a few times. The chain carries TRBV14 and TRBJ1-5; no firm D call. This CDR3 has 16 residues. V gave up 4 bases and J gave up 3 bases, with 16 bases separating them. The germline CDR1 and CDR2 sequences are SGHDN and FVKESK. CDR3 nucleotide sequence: TGTGCCAGCAGCCTTGACATCTTGGCAGACAATCAGCCCCAGCATTTT. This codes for CASSLDILADNQPQHF.

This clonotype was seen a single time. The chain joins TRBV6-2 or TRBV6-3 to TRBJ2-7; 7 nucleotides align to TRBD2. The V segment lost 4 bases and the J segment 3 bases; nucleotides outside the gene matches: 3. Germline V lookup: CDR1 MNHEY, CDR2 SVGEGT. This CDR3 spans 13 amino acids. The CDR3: CASSSGEGYEQYF. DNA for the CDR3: TGTGCCAGCAGTTCTGGGGAGGGCTACGAGCAGTACTTC.

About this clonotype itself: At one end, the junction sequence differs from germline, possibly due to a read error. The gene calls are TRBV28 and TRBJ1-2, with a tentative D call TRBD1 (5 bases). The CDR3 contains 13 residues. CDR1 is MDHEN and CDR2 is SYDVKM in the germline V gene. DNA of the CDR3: TGTGCCAGCAGTGGCCAGGACACCTATGGCTACATCTTC. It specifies CASSGQDTYGYIF.